Below are 6 T cell receptor beta chains sequenced from a single sample in a study of shared clonotypes between healthy human individuals. The table came from immunoSEQ multiplex PCR; TCRdb's copy has only in-frame clones and leaves some out. The table shows approximately 1,000,000 clones, with approximately 77% occurring only once. The specimen sequenced was memory CD4+ T cells from PBMCs. Subset meaning: CD45RA-negative fraction. The origin of the receptors is a man younger than 30 in good health. Some clones in this sample may be carry-over from other donors' samples.

This clone was observed a single time. This sequence joins TRBV28 and TRBJ1-4; D perhaps matches TRBD1 (6 bases). Per the germline V gene, CDR1 is MDHEN and CDR2 is SYDVKM. The CDR3 contains 18 residues. Between the trimmed V and J ends, which lost 5 bases and 1 base, there was a span of 20 bases. The DNA for the CDR3 is TGTGCCAGCAGTCCCTTGACCCTGGGGGCCATAACTAATGAAAAACTGTTTTTT. Translating it yields CASSPLTLGAITNEKLFF.

The chain combines TRBV15 with TRBJ2-7; weak D call: TRBD2 (5 bases). V lost 3 bases and J 6 bases, leaving 21 bases between the germline ends. CDR1 and CDR2 (germline): LNHNV, YYDKDF (reference sequence). This CDR3 comprises 16 residues. In DNA form, the CDR3 reads TGTGCCACCAGCAGTCTCCCCGGACTCTTATCGGGCGAGCAGTACTTC. Translating it yields CATSSLPGLLSGEQYF.

This chain connects TRBV9 to TRBJ1-4; no clear D. V lost 0 bases, J lost 4 bases, and 10 bases lay in between. The germline V gene has CDR1 SGDLS and CDR2 YYNGEE. The CDR3 is made up of 15 amino acids. The CDR3 here is CASSVGNSLNEKLFF. The CDR3 bases are TGTGCCAGCAGCGTAGGGAACAGCCTTAATGAAAAACTGTTTTTT.

This chain uses TRBV7-7 with TRBJ2-4; the D is unclear. This CDR3 has 18 residues. V was cut by 2 bases and J by 0 bases, with 17 bases left in between. Germline values: CDR1 SSHAT, CDR2 FNYEAQ (reference sequence). The CDR3: CASSLISRTALAKNIQYF. The DNA of the CDR3 is TGTGCCAGCAGCTTAATTTCAAGGACGGCGCTAGCCAAAAACATTCAGTACTTC.

J is TRBJ2-1 and V is TRBV2; a possible D gene is TRBD2 (6 bases). This CDR3 region has 20 residues. Per germline, CDR1 SNHLY and CDR2 FYNNEI. V was pared by 5 bases and J by 6 bases, with 32 bases between. The CDR3 DNA reads TGTGCCAGCAGTTCCACCCGGAAGGGGTCTAGCGCCCCACATGGCAATGAGCAGTTCTTC. Translation gives CASSSTRKGSSAPHGNEQFF.

This rearrangement joins TRBV28 to TRBJ2-2; D is perhaps TRBD2 (5 bases). The V end was cut by 5 bases, the J end by 7 bases, with 11 bases between. Per germline, CDR1 MDHEN and CDR2 SYDVKM. CDR3 length: 13 amino acids. The CDR3 DNA reads TGTGCCAGCAGTCCTCAAGAGGGCGGGGAGCTGTTTTTT. Encoded protein: CASSPQEGGELFF.